This is a list of T cell receptor beta chains from one sample in a study of blood T cell repertoires in COVID-19. Method: immunoSEQ multiplex PCR; TCRdb's copy keeps in-frame clones and lacks some. Altogether roughly 150,000 clones are present, more than 75% being singletons, with the ten largest covering around 5%. Sample: peripheral blood. Receptors originate from a man younger than 35 with COVID-19, enrolled during active disease. CDR3s include the opening cysteine and the closing phenylalanine or tryptophan. The D gene is left open where the match is weak. Expanded clones are given a class, and other clones once, few, many or no size at all.

j_call v_call d_call clone_size cdr3_aa cdr3_nt
TRBJ1-5 TRBV15 - - CATSGDGGRNQPQHF TGTGCCACCAGCGGGGATGGGGGCAGGAATCAGCCCCAGCATTTT
TRBJ2-7 TRBV18 - - CASSPSLYEQYF TGTGCCAGCTCACCAAGCCTATACGAGCAGTACTTC
TRBJ1-2 TRBV11-1 - - CASSLVAVHGYTF TGTGCCAGCAGCTTAGTGGCGGTCCATGGCTACACCTTC
TRBJ2-7 TRBV19 TRBD2 - CASSMSREGSYEQYF TGTGCCAGTAGTATGAGTCGGGAGGGAAGTTACGAGCAGTACTTC
TRBJ2-7 TRBV5-4 TRBD2 - CASSLGAPSGSYEQYF TGTGCCAGCAGCTTAGGGGCGCCTAGCGGGAGCTACGAGCAGTACTTC
TRBJ2-7 TRBV12-5 - - CASGLDLGEQYF TGTGCTAGTGGTTTGGACCTCGGCGAGCAGTACTTC
TRBJ1-1 TRBV10-1 TRBD1 - CASSEEPGGIAEAFF TGCGCCAGCAGTGAGGAGCCAGGGGGCATCGCTGAAGCTTTCTTT
TRBJ1-6 TRBV11-2 TRBD1 - CASSRTRTGAYNSPLHF TGTGCCAGCAGCCGGACCCGGACAGGGGCTTATAATTCACCCCTCCACTTT
TRBJ2-7 TRBV30 TRBD2 - CAWSVPGTISSYEQYF TGTGCCTGGAGTGTCCCAGGGACTATTAGCTCCTACGAGCAGTACTTC
TRBJ2-7 TRBV10-3 TRBD2 - CAISEKVAGASYEQYF TGTGCCATCAGTGAAAAGGTCGCGGGAGCGTCCTACGAGCAGTACTTC
TRBJ2-7 TRBV12-5 - - CASGLPRGYYYEQYF TGTGCTAGTGGTTTGCCCCGCGGGTACTACTACGAGCAGTACTTC
TRBJ2-7 TRBV6-2/TRBV6-3 - - CASSYPPESPYEQYF TGTGCCAGCAGTTACCCCCCGGAGAGTCCCTACGAGCAGTACTTC
TRBJ1-5 TRBV13 - - CASSPGRDQPQHF TGTGCCAGCAGCCCTGGGCGGGATCAGCCCCAGCATTTT
TRBJ2-7 TRBV5-4 - - CASSFGGLEGYEQYF TGTGCCAGCAGCTTCGGGGGGCTAGAAGGCTACGAGCAGTACTTC
TRBJ1-1 TRBV27 - - CASSLVRARDTEAFF TGTGCCAGCAGTTTAGTGAGGGCACGGGACACTGAAGCTTTCTTT
TRBJ2-5 TRBV16 - - CASSPGQQETQYF TGTGCCAGCAGCCCAGGGCAGCAAGAGACCCAGTACTTC
TRBJ1-1 TRBV10-1 - - CASSESLGRNTEAFF TGCGCCAGCAGTGAGTCCCTGGGGCGGAACACTGAAGCTTTCTTT
TRBJ1-4 TRBV5-1 - - CASKQGLGTNEKLLF TGCGCCAGCAAACAGGGCCTCGGCACTAATGAAAAACTGCTTTTT
TRBJ2-3 TRBV24-1 - - CATSKPGFDTQYF TGTGCCACCAGCAAACCAGGGTTCGATACGCAGTATTTT
TRBJ1-4 TRBV19 - - CASSTLSAGVNEKLFF TGTGCCAGTAGTACCCTGTCGGCGGGGGTAAATGAAAAACTGTTTTTT
TRBJ2-3 TRBV27 - - CASSSNRVTDTQYF TGTGCCAGCAGTTCCAACAGGGTCACAGATACGCAGTATTTT
TRBJ2-6 TRBV4-3 - - CASSQDRGRPAGANVLTF TGCGCCAGCAGCCAAGATCGAGGTAGGCCGGCCGGGGCCAACGTCCTGACTTTC
TRBJ2-1 TRBV2 TRBD1 - CASGIQGSPLGNEQFF TGTGCCAGCGGGATACAGGGGTCCCCGCTAGGGAATGAGCAGTTCTTC
TRBJ2-7 TRBV12-3/TRBV12-4 TRBD2 - CASSSGGWEQYF TGTGCCAGCAGTTCGGGGGGTTGGGAGCAGTACTTC
TRBJ2-7 TRBV18 - - CASSPRTDSYEQYF TGTGCCAGCTCCCCCCGGACAGACTCCTACGAGCAGTACTTC
TRBJ2-1 TRBV3-1/TRBV3-2 TRBD2 once CASSQGRLAGDFYEQFF TGTGCCAGCAGCCAAGGGAGACTAGCGGGAGACTTCTATGAGCAGTTCTTC
TRBJ1-5 TRBV6-2/TRBV6-3 - once CASSGQVNQPQHF TGTGCCAGCAGCGGACAAGTAAATCAGCCCCAGCATTTT